Below, one TCR beta chain is given with its context. This clonotype was observed at least ten times. Its recognized antigen is unknown. Nothing much larger sits one base from this clone, and base qualities are not available. Donors were around 37 systemically healthy Caucasian individuals from Russia aged 6 to 90 years. Around 10 milliliters of peripheral blood were collected from each donor into EDTA-treated Vacutainer tubes. Ficoll-Paque density-gradient centrifugation was used to isolate PBMCs, with at least 7 million per sample. Total RNA was extracted from PBMCs with Trizol reagent, with at least 6 micrograms obtained per sample. For every donor, an aliquot of PBMCs went through flow cytometry to measure the percentages of naive CD45RAhigh/CD27high T cells. The library was prepared using 5' RACE. Sequenced using an Illumina HiSeq 2500. A second roughly 6 to 11 cycle PCR used a sample-barcoded 5' primer and a J-beta primer mix. Each TCR beta cDNA molecule received a unique molecular identifier from a template-switch 5' adaptor carrying 12 random nucleotides. Each sample yielded at least 3 million CDR3-containing paired-end reads. First-strand cDNA was synthesized from all RNA with the Mint cDNA synthesis kit, primed by a TRBC-specific oligonucleotide. Following uracil-DNA glycosylase treatment, all cDNA underwent a first 18-cycle PCR with the universal primers M1SS and BC2_uni_R. In the original analysis: For normalization, 1 million high-quality reads, each with a distinct molecular identifier, were randomly selected from each sample. Reads with shared molecular identifiers were discarded instead of being binned into consensus sequences. MiTCR, run with a Q25 quality threshold and the strictest error-elimination algorithm, handled CDR3 identification, clonotype clustering and error correction. Lower-bound total TCR beta diversity was estimated with a nonparametric unseen species model using Euler transformation. Using fastp at Q25 and MiXCR, TCRdb reprocessed the public reads and kept productive beta chains. Records with the same CDR3 protein are collapsed into one entry carrying the most frequent genes and DNA. These V and J calls rely on TCRdb rather than the paper's analysis. The table for this sample lists about 570,000 distinct CDR3 sequences; approximately 30% of them were counted only once. The top ten constitute approximately 17% of the sample.

These data originate in a study of blood T cells in healthy people across ages (dated by TCRdb to between 2014 and 2017). Describing the broader study: Template switching captured roughly one uniquely barcoded TCR beta cDNA molecule per two T cells in model experiments. To avoid experimental bias, donors of different ages were distributed randomly across sequencing lanes. Donors were grouped into four age groups: young (average approximately 16 years), middle-aged (over 35), aged (around 56) and long-lived (around 80). The study measured age-related changes in TCR beta repertoire diversity using deep sequencing normalized with unique cDNA molecular identifiers. For two donors (one aged 18 to 30 and one aged 80 or older), the study analyzed two additional independent replicas of 1 million unique cDNA reads from the same blood draw. General study outcomes and caveats: There was a strong correlation between observed TCR beta diversity and the percentage of naive T cells measured by flow cytometry. Conclusive comparison of naive and antigen-experienced compartments was prevented by the profiling of bulk unsorted PBMCs. Total diversity estimates from one million sequenced T cells were considered lower bounds and underestimates. Donor CMV infection status was unknown, potentially confounding age-related changes in expanded clonotypes. Compared with the aged group, more naive CD4+ T cells, fewer expanded clones and increased TCR diversity were shown by the long-lived group, suggesting age selection. Observed TCR beta diversity per million T cells fell roughly linearly with age, and a significant reduction was already apparent by age around 40.

The specimen sequenced was blood. This sequence originates from a woman in her sixties or seventies in good health.

The bases read TGCGCCAGCAGCTTGGCTGCATCTGGAAACACCATATATTTT. This sequence encodes CASSLAASGNTIYF. The chain is encoded by TRBV5-1 joined to TRBJ1-3; the D gene is unclear. CDR1 and CDR2 were assigned from the germline V gene as SGHRS and YFSETQ. The CDR3 numbers 14 residues from cysteine through phenylalanine. Only CDR3 DNA is held: 42 bases, read in frame from base 1. V is cut by 0 bases and J by 1 base, and the space between the germline ends is 5 bases.